The 20 T cell receptor beta chains presented below share a single source sample, sequenced in a study of OX40 agonist ivuxolimab in advanced cancers. Method: immunoSEQ multiplex PCR; TCRdb's copy keeps in-frame clones and lacks some. The sample records some 57,000 clones, roughly 86% being singletons. The sequences come from CD4+ or CD8+ T cells sorted from blood, collected in a trial of the OX40 agonist ivuxolimab. Receptors were obtained from an adult with an advanced solid tumor such as melanoma, head and neck, liver or kidney cancer.

This chain joins TRBV11-2 and TRBJ1-1; no firm D call. Germline V gene sequence: CDR1 SGHAT, CDR2 FQNNGV. The CDR3 is 12 residues long. The germline V and J ends were trimmed by 5 bases and 11 bases, with 15 bases remaining between them. The CDR3 region is CASSPFEVGAFF. The CDR3 DNA reads TGTGCCAGCAGCCCCTTCGAAGTTGGGGCTTTCTTT.

The J gene is TRBJ2-7, the V gene TRBV5-1, with unresolved D. Germline V lookup: CDR1 SGHRS, CDR2 YFSETQ. V lost 0 bases and J lost 4, with 14 bases in between. The CDR3 has 15 amino acids. The CDR3 nucleotides read TGCGCCAGCAGCTTGGAAACGACGGGCAAATACGAGCAGTACTTC. Translated: CASSLETTGKYEQYF.

This clone has only a few counts. The chain uses TRBV2 and TRBJ2-4; tentative D call: TRBD1 (5 bases). V was pared by 7 bases and J by 6 bases, with 16 bases between. There are 14 residues in the CDR3. Germline CDR1 is SNHLY and CDR2 is FYNNEI. The CDR3 loop reads CASTDGRGSNIQYF. For the CDR3, the DNA is TGTGCCAGCACCGATGGAAGGGGTTCAAACATTCAGTACTTC.

The chain links TRBV5-6 to TRBJ2-1; 10 bases match TRBD2. J was trimmed by 3 bases and V by 4 bases; bases with no gene match: 7. Germline assignment: CDR1 SGHDT and CDR2 YYEEEE. CDR3 size: 16 residues. In DNA form, the CDR3 reads TGTGCCAGCAGCCCAAGACTAGCGGGCCTCTACAATGAGCAGTTCTTC. It specifies CASSPRLAGLYNEQFF.

This clone was picked up one time. The V call is TRBV28, the J call TRBJ2-2; 7 nucleotides align to TRBD2. Germline V gene data show CDR1 as MDHEN and CDR2 as SYDVKM. CDR3 length equals 15 residues. V was pared by 5 bases and J by 2 bases, with 5 bases of the junction left unmatched. CDR3 protein: CASSALARNTGELFF. The CDR3 region has the DNA TGTGCCAGCAGTGCACTAGCGCGAAACACCGGGGAGCTGTTTTTT.

V and J are TRBV13 and TRBJ2-2; TRBD2 matches at 9 bases. The CDR3 is 14 amino acids. CDR1 PRHDT and CDR2 FYEKMQ come from the germline V gene (reference sequence). The J segment lost 5 bases and the V segment lost 8 bases, leaving 6 bases of the junction unmatched. The CDR3 DNA reads as TGTGCCAGCTGCCTTACTAGCGGGACCGGGGAGCTGTTTTTT. Translation gives CASCLTSGTGELFF.

The rearrangement links TRBV4-3 to TRBJ2-3; the D call may be TRBD1 or TRBD2 (6 bases each). The CDR3 sequence is 16 residues long. V lost 7 bases and J 2 bases, leaving 19 bases between the germline ends. Germline CDR1 and CDR2: LGHNA and YSLEER. CDR3: CASIPREDSYTDTQYF. The CDR3 DNA reads TGCGCCAGCATCCCCAGGGAGGACAGTTACACAGATACGCAGTATTTT.

This chain links TRBV4-1 with TRBJ2-3; perhaps TRBD2 as D (6 bases). Trimming stripped 4 bases from V and 5 bases from J, with 13 bases between. Germline CDR1 MGHRA, CDR2 YSYEKL. This CDR3 is built from 14 residues. The CDR3 DNA reads TGCGCCAGCAGCCTGAGTGGGGGGATAGATACGCAGTATTTT. This translates into CASSLSGGIDTQYF.

The CDR3 sequence: CAYYPASGELFF. The CDR3 bases are TGTGCCTACTACCCGGCCTCCGGGGAGCTGTTTTTT. The V gene is TRBV30, the J gene TRBJ2-2; D unclear. Germline CDR1 is GTSNPN and CDR2 is SVGIG (reference sequence). CDR3 length equals 12 residues. Trimming left V 7 bases short and J 6 bases short, with 12 bases between.

As for this clone: At the DNA level, this CDR3 is encoded by other sequences in the same sample as well. This chain joins TRBV29-1 and TRBJ1-3, with D unresolved. CDR3 length equals 11 residues. Trimming removed 3 bases at V and 4 bases at J, with 4 bases between. CDR1 and CDR2 from the germline V gene are SQVTM and ANQGSEA. The CDR3 reads CSVEWGNTIYF. CDR3 nucleotides: TGCAGCGTTGAGTGGGGAAACACCATATATTTT.

V gene TRBV11-3 combines with J gene TRBJ2-1; 8 bases fit TRBD2. Trimming at V came to 1 base and at J to 6 bases, leaving 2 bases not matched to a gene. CDR1 and CDR2 from the germline V gene are SGHNT and YENEEA. This CDR3 is 14 amino acids long. The CDR3 sequence is CASSLAGGSNEQFF. Written as DNA, the CDR3 is TGTGCCAGCAGCTTAGCGGGGGGGAGCAATGAGCAGTTCTTC.

The chain has TRBV29-1 and TRBJ2-7; 8 nucleotides agree with TRBD1. This CDR3 is 12 amino acids long. The V and J ends lost 8 bases and 3 bases, in that order; junction bases with no gene match: 6. Germline V gene sequence: CDR1 SQVTM, CDR2 ANQGSEA. The CDR3 loop reads CSTNTGGYEQYF. CDR3 sequence (DNA): TGCAGCACTAACACAGGGGGCTACGAGCAGTACTTC.

The rearrangement links TRBV10-3 to TRBJ2-2, with 12 bases aligning to TRBD2. The germline CDR1 and CDR2 sequences are ENHRY and SYGVKD. Trimming cost V 8 bases and J 8 bases; bases outside gene matches: 6. CDR3 length: 14 amino acids. The CDR3 region is CAISSGRAAGELFF. The CDR3 DNA sequence: TGTGCCATCTCTAGCGGGAGGGCGGCGGGGGAGCTGTTTTTT.

Of note for this clone: One end of the junction fails to match germline, which may point to a read error. The sample has other DNA sequences that encode this CDR3 too. The chain couples TRBV4-1 to TRBJ2-5; the D is unclear. Germline assignment: CDR1 MGHRA and CDR2 YSYEKL. This CDR3 region has 14 residues. The chain's CDR3 is CASSQDPSLETQYF. DNA for the CDR3: TGCGCCAGCAGCCAAGACCCCAGTCTAGAGACACAGTACTTC.

The chain recombines TRBV7-7 with TRBJ1-1; no clear D gene. V was trimmed by 5 bases and J by 2 bases, leaving 9 bases between them. Germline assignment: CDR1 SSHAT and CDR2 FNYEAQ (reference sequence). This CDR3 has 13 amino acids. CDR3 sequence: CASSLDTNTEAFF. CDR3 nucleotides: TGTGCCAGCAGCCTAGACACTAACACTGAAGCTTTCTTT.

This chain connects TRBV2 to TRBJ1-2; a weak D match, TRBD1 (6 bases). Trimming stripped 2 bases from V and 8 bases from J, with 21 bases between. CDR3 length: 16 amino acids. The germline V gene has CDR1 SNHLY and CDR2 FYNNEI. The CDR3 here is CASSESGAQGWDGYTF. CDR3 nucleotides: TGTGCCAGCAGTGAAAGTGGGGCACAGGGATGGGACGGCTACACCTTC.

The CDR3 protein is CASSAVSEAFF. CDR3 bases: TGTGCCAGCAGTGCGGTATCTGAAGCTTTCTTT. The chain employs TRBV6-1 and TRBJ1-1; no reliable D call. The CDR3 contains 11 residues. The V and J ends lost 4 bases and 6 bases respectively, with 6 bases between them. In germline, CDR1 is MNHNS, CDR2 SASEGT.

This chain links TRBV28 with TRBJ1-2; D not resolved. Germline V CDR1 and CDR2: MDHEN, SYDVKM. V shed 11 bases and J shed 0 bases, with 19 bases lying between them. The length of the CDR3 is 15 residues. For the CDR3, the DNA is TGTGCCCACAGCAAGATAGGGCTAGCTAACTATGGCTACACCTTC. It yields the protein CAHSKIGLANYGYTF.

In this sample, this clone turned up a few times. The chain combines TRBV10-3 with TRBJ1-3; weak D call: TRBD1 (5 bases). V lost 0 bases to trimming and J lost 4 bases, with 22 bases between them. The CDR3 runs 19 residues. CDR1 and CDR2 from the germline V gene are ENHRY and SYGVKD. Here the CDR3 reads CAISESTIRGGERGNTIYF. The CDR3 nucleotides read TGTGCCATCAGTGAGTCGACAATAAGGGGAGGGGAAAGAGGAAACACCATATATTTT.

The chain has TRBV7-2 and TRBJ2-1; the match to TRBD2 covers 7 bases. V shed 6 bases and J 7 bases; nucleotides not matched to a gene: 6. This CDR3 is 13 amino acids long. The V gene's germline CDR1 is SGHTA and CDR2 FQGNSA. For the CDR3, the DNA is TGTGCCAGCAGAGGGCCAGCGGGAAATGAGCAGTTCTTC. Residues: CASRGPAGNEQFF.